Shown below are 27 T cell receptor beta chains from a single sample sequenced in a study of blood T cell repertoires in COVID-19. Libraries were prepared by immunoSEQ multiplex PCR; TCRdb keeps only in-frame clonotypes and omits some of them. The repertoire holds 93,000 or so clones, with about 90% as singletons. The sample taken for sequencing was peripheral blood. These receptors all come from a woman in her sixties with acute or convalescent COVID-19.

The chain has TRBV11-3 and TRBJ2-1; 7 bases match TRBD2. The CDR3 consists of 16 residues. The germline gives CDR1 SGHNT, CDR2 YENEEA. V was pared by 5 bases and J by 8 bases, with 15 bases of the junction left unmatched. CDR3 sequence (DNA): TGTGCCAGCAGCCGGGGGACGGCTAGCGGCAGCCATGAGCAGTTCTTC. Its protein is CASSRGTASGSHEQFF.

The V gene is TRBV7-9, the J gene TRBJ1-1, with 7 bases lining up with TRBD1. There are 13 residues in the CDR3. The junction had 4 bases not matched to a gene; V was cut back by 5 bases and J by 4 bases. Germline CDR1 is SEHNR and CDR2 is FQNEAQ (reference sequence). In nucleotides, the CDR3 is TGTGCCAGCAGCACGGGACAGCTCACTGAAGCTTTCTTT. Its translation: CASSTGQLTEAFF. Full variable domain (outside the CDR3, taken from reference TRBV7-9 and TRBJ1-1): DTGVSQNPRHKITKRGQNVTFRCDPISEHNRLYWYRQTLGQGPEFLTYFQNEAQLEKSRLLSDRFSAERPKGSFSTLEIQRTEQGDSAMYLCASSTGQLTEAFFGQGTRLTVV.

The chain employs TRBV24-1 and TRBJ2-3, with 11 bases aligning to TRBD2. Germline V gene lookup returns CDR1 KGHDR and CDR2 SFDVKD. The CDR3 contains 16 residues. The junction had 6 bases not matched to a gene; V was cut back by 6 bases and J by 2 bases. This CDR3 reads CATSPASGRNTDTQYF. CDR3 bases: TGTGCCACCAGTCCGGCTAGCGGGAGGAACACAGATACGCAGTATTTT.

The chain carries TRBV28 and TRBJ2-5; 8 positions match TRBD2. This CDR3 spans 12 amino acids. V shed 5 bases and J 9 bases; nucleotides not matched to a gene: 5. Germline CDR1 MDHEN, CDR2 SYDVKM. The CDR3 bases are TGTGCCAGCAGTCCGACTAGCGCGGCCCAGTACTTC. Translated: CASSPTSAAQYF.

The rearrangement joins TRBV6-1 to TRBJ2-3; TRBD2 matches 7 bases. V trimming: 3 bases; J trimming: 2 bases; junction bases outside the gene matches: 11. Germline CDR1 MNHNS, CDR2 SASEGT. CDR3 length: 17 residues. The CDR3 DNA is TGTGCCAGCAGTGAGTCTAGCGGTAGGACCCCCACAGATACGCAGTATTTT. Protein product: CASSESSGRTPTDTQYF.

The V and J genes are TRBV29-1 and TRBJ1-5; 9 bases line up with TRBD1. CDR1 and CDR2 from the germline V gene are SQVTM and ANQGSEA. CDR3 length: 17 residues. The CDR3 DNA reads as TGCTCTGCCAACGGGACAGGGCATCGTTATAGCAATCAGCCCCAGCATTTT. Protein sequence: CSANGTGHRYSNQPQHF. The variable domain in full, completed from reference TRBV29-1 and TRBJ1-5, reads SAVISQKPSRDICQRGTSLTIQCQVDSQVTMMFWYRQQPGQSLTLIATANQGSEATYESGFVIDKFPISRPNLTFSTLTVSNMSPEDSSIYLCSANGTGHRYSNQPQHFGDGTRLSIL.

The chain combines TRBV5-1 with TRBJ1-2; the match to TRBD1 covers 10 bases. V gave up 4 bases and J gave up 8 bases; unmatched junction bases: 8. Looked up from germline, CDR1 is SGHRS and CDR2 is YFSETQ. The CDR3 sequence is 14 residues long. In DNA form, the CDR3 reads TGCGCCAGCAGCGTGGACAGGGGGTCTGGCGGCTACACCTTC. Translated, it gives CASSVDRGSGGYTF.

The rearrangement links TRBV7-2 to TRBJ1-5; D gene ambiguous. CDR1 and CDR2 (germline): SGHTA, FQGNSA. This CDR3 spans 14 amino acids. Deletions cut 2 bases from V and 5 bases from J, with 10 bases between. The DNA of the CDR3 is TGTGCCAGCAGCTTAAGTCCGGGAGATCAGCCCCAGCATTTT. It yields the protein CASSLSPGDQPQHF.

In this sample, this clone turned up once. The chain uses TRBV24-1 and TRBJ1-1; D remains ambiguous. Per the germline V gene, CDR1 is KGHDR and CDR2 is SFDVKD. Trimming took 2 bases from V and 11 from J, leaving 11 bases between them. The CDR3 extends over 12 amino acids. This CDR3 reads CATSDSGAVAFF. CDR3 bases: TGTGCCACCAGTGATTCTGGCGCGGTGGCTTTCTTT.

This CDR3 reads CASSDGTGYNEQFF. In DNA, the CDR3 is TGCGCCAGCAGTGACGGGACAGGGTATAATGAGCAGTTCTTC. This sequence joins TRBV10-1 and TRBJ2-1; the match to TRBD1 covers 9 bases. Germline values: CDR1 WNHNN, CDR2 SYGVQD (reference sequence). V lost 3 bases and J lost 7; bases outside the gene matches: 4. The CDR3 has 14 residues.

The chain combines TRBV5-1 with TRBJ2-5; D is unresolved. V was pared by 5 bases and J by 1 base, with 9 bases between. The CDR3 length is 13 residues. Germline V lookup: CDR1 SGHRS, CDR2 YFSETQ. The CDR3 nucleotides are TGCGCCAGCAGTCAACAGCTCCAAGAGACCCAGTACTTC. Protein product: CASSQQLQETQYF.

This clone was seen more than once but under ten times. The chain is built from TRBV19 and TRBJ1-5, with D possibly TRBD1 on 5 matching bases. Trimming shortened V by 7 bases and J by 8 bases, and 21 bases separated the two germline ends. The CDR3 has 15 residues. Germline V gene lookup returns CDR1 LNHDA and CDR2 SQIVND (reference sequence). CDR3 DNA: TGTGCCAGTACAGGCGTCAGGGCCCTTCGTGAGCCCCAGCATTTT. The encoded protein is CASTGVRALREPQHF.

This clone was detected a few times. The chain links TRBV28 to TRBJ1-1, with D tentatively TRBD1 (6 bases). Germline CDR1 is MDHEN and CDR2 is SYDVKM. CDR3 length: 15 residues. Deletions cut 8 bases from V and 4 bases from J, with 20 bases between. The CDR3 DNA is TGTGCCAGCGTCTCTGGGGGGGGCGGGAGCACTGAAGCTTTCTTT. This encodes CASVSGGGGSTEAFF.

The chain links TRBV27 to TRBJ1-1, with TRBD1 as a possible D gene (5 bases). CDR1 MNHEY and CDR2 SMNVEV come from the germline V gene (reference sequence). Trimming took off 5 bases at V and 0 bases at J, with 13 bases between the two ends. CDR3 length: 15 residues. The chain's CDR3 is CASSPSTAMNTEAFF. The CDR3 coding sequence is TGTGCCAGCAGTCCGTCGACAGCTATGAACACTGAAGCTTTCTTT.

This clone was recorded once. This chain joins TRBV4-2 and TRBJ2-3; 10 bases fit TRBD2. Germline lookup yields CDR1 LGHNA and CDR2 YNFKEQ. V gave up 4 bases and J gave up 1 base; unmatched junction bases: 11. This CDR3 comprises 18 residues. The CDR3 loop reads CASSLNPVGTSGTDTQYF. The CDR3 DNA is TGTGCCAGCAGCCTGAACCCCGTTGGGACTAGCGGCACAGATACGCAGTATTTT.

On this clone: The sample contains more than one DNA sequence encoding this CDR3. The V call is TRBV9, the J call TRBJ1-5; D unresolved. Trimming took 0 bases from V and 4 from J, leaving 5 bases between them. The CDR3 is 13 amino acids. Germline lookup yields CDR1 SGDLS and CDR2 YYNGEE. The CDR3 DNA reads as TGTGCCAGCAGCGTAGCTCCGAATCAGCCCCAGCATTTT. It translates to CASSVAPNQPQHF.

The chain carries TRBV24-1 and TRBJ1-2, with D tentatively TRBD1 (5 bases). This CDR3 has 13 residues. CDR1 KGHDR and CDR2 SFDVKD come from the germline V gene. Trimming pared 2 bases from V and 4 bases from J, leaving 7 bases between. This CDR3 reads CATSDSDIYGYTF. CDR3 nucleotides: TGTGCCACCAGTGATTCGGACATCTATGGCTACACCTTC.

J is TRBJ2-1 and V is TRBV7-9; D might be TRBD2 (6 bases). The CDR3 covers 12 residues. Germline values: CDR1 SEHNR, CDR2 FQNEAQ (reference sequence). Trimming stripped 4 bases from V and 10 bases from J, with 11 bases between. This CDR3 reads CASSYLGGEQFF. CDR3 DNA: TGTGCCAGCAGCTACCTAGGAGGGGAGCAGTTCTTC.

V is TRBV19 and J is TRBJ1-2; 7 nucleotides align to TRBD1. Germline V CDR1 and CDR2: LNHDA, SQIVND (reference sequence). V trimming: 1 base; J trimming: 3 bases; junction bases outside the gene matches: 2. This CDR3 has 14 amino acids. DNA of the CDR3: TGTGCCAGTAGTATAGGCCAGGGGGACTATGGCTACACCTTC. Its protein is CASSIGQGDYGYTF.

The chain recombines TRBV6-1 with TRBJ1-6; 7 nucleotides agree with TRBD1. V dropped 4 bases and J dropped 0; count of bases not matched to a gene: 9. Germline CDR1 and CDR2: MNHNS and SASEGT. The CDR3 covers 18 residues. CDR3 in amino acids: CASSGVAGGSSYNSPLHF. Written as DNA, the CDR3 is TGTGCCAGCAGTGGAGTCGCAGGGGGAAGCTCCTATAATTCACCCCTCCACTTT.

The V and J genes are TRBV9 and TRBJ2-5; 7 nucleotides agree with TRBD2. The trim removed 0 bases at V and 5 bases at J, leaving 4 bases unmatched. Germline assignment: CDR1 SGDLS and CDR2 YYNGEE. This CDR3 has 14 amino acids. CDR3 in DNA: TGTGCCAGCAGCGTAGACGGGAGGCGCGAGACCCAGTACTTC. It specifies CASSVDGRRETQYF.

This clone has only one observation. The chain recombines TRBV5-5 with TRBJ1-2; 7 positions match TRBD1. This CDR3 is 16 amino acids long. The J segment lost 5 bases and the V segment lost 4 bases, leaving 14 bases of the junction unmatched. CDR1 is SGHKS, CDR2 YYEKEE, per germline (reference sequence). The CDR3 DNA sequence: TGTGCCAGCAGCCAAGCGACAGGGAGAGGAATTTATGGCTACACCTTC. This translates into CASSQATGRGIYGYTF.

The chain has TRBV2 and TRBJ1-1, with unresolved D. Per germline, CDR1 SNHLY and CDR2 FYNNEI. Between the trimmed V and J ends, which lost 8 bases and 3 bases, there was a span of 10 bases. This CDR3 is 12 amino acids long. CDR3 region: CASRPDYTEAFF. The CDR3 DNA reads as TGTGCCAGCCGACCTGACTACACTGAAGCTTTCTTT.

This chain connects TRBV11-2 to TRBJ1-2; D not resolved. There are 13 residues in the CDR3. Germline V gives CDR1 SGHAT, CDR2 FQNNGV. Trimming stripped 5 bases from V and 2 bases from J, with 9 bases between. The CDR3 region has the DNA TGTGCCAGCAGCCTCCAGGCGAACTATGGCTACACCTTC. Translating it yields CASSLQANYGYTF.

This clone occurred a few times. The CDR3 DNA reads TGTGCCACCAGTGCCCCTTATAATTCACCCCTCCACTTT. Translating gives CATSAPYNSPLHF. This sequence joins TRBV24-1 and TRBJ1-6, with D uncertain. V lost 5 bases and J lost 4, with 5 bases in between. Germline values: CDR1 KGHDR, CDR2 SFDVKD. The CDR3 consists of 13 residues.

The chain uses TRBV30 and TRBJ2-7, with TRBD2 identical over 13 bases. Germline-derived CDR1 and CDR2 are GTSNPN and SVGIG (reference sequence). Germline trimming cut 0 bases from V and 8 bases from J; bases unmatched to any gene: 13. This CDR3 spans 17 amino acids. CDR3 region: CAWSVRSTSGRWHQQYF. In DNA form, the CDR3 reads TGTGCCTGGAGTGTACGGTCGACTAGCGGGAGGTGGCACCAGCAGTACTTC.

The rearrangement links TRBV5-1 to TRBJ2-1; D not certain. Per the germline V gene, CDR1 is SGHRS and CDR2 is YFSETQ. V dropped 0 bases and J dropped 7 bases, with 11 bases sitting between them. The CDR3 contains 14 residues. The CDR3 bases are TGCGCCAGCAGCTTGGGAGGTAGCCGGAATGAGCAGTTCTTC. This gives the protein CASSLGGSRNEQFF.